The sequence of this T cell receptor beta chain was determined in a study of blood T cell repertoires in COVID-19. Background on the study: Acute-phase and convalescent COVID-19 samples originated in the United States, Italy and Spain. Nucleic acid was either cDNA or gDNA, and it came from T cells, B-cell-depleted T cells, or PBMCs.

In the authors' methods: Estimation of nucleated cell counts relied on the amplification of reference gene primers. Libraries were prepared by immunoSEQ multiplex PCR; TCRdb keeps only in-frame clonotypes and omits some of them. V, J and clone size reflect that table, while D and trimming were determined from the DNA. Altogether roughly 250,000 clones are present, about 90% being singletons, with the ten largest covering roughly 3%. The ends were cut back, 4 bases at V and 13 bases at J, with 11 bases in the middle. This CDR3 spans 11 amino acids. Residents of about two dozen US areas, aged roughly 18 to 89 years, made up the participants.

The rearrangement joins TRBV12-3 or TRBV12-4 to TRBJ1-5; D remains ambiguous. Sequenced sample: PBMCs or T cells enriched from blood (not recorded which). The receptor comes from a woman aged 40 to 50 who had been exposed to COVID-19. The CDR3 DNA reads as TGTGCCAGCAGTTCACGAGGGTATCAGCATTTT. As protein: CASSSRGYQHF.